This T cell receptor beta chain emerged from a study of blood T cell repertoires in COVID-19. Study-wide background: Samples representing acute and convalescent COVID-19 were sourced from the United States, Italy and Spain. The cDNA or gDNA used as material had been derived from T cells, B-cell-depleted T cells, or PBMCs.

How the authors handled the data: Scientists estimated how many nucleated cells there were by amplifying reference gene primers. The data were produced by immunoSEQ multiplex PCR, yet TCRdb's version contains in-frame clones alone and is incomplete. V, J and clone size were drawn from that table, and D and trimming were deduced from the DNA. The table lists just over 150,000 clones, around 93% of them singletons. CDR3 length equals 17 residues. Germline trimming cut 2 bases from V and 0 bases from J; bases unmatched to any gene: 10. Germline-derived CDR1 and CDR2 are SGHDT and YYEEEE. This chain connects TRBV5-6 to TRBJ2-5; 7 bases align to TRBD2. The sequence was collected from a woman in her forties or fifties with acute or convalescent COVID-19. The sample was peripheral blood. The CDR3 coding sequence is TGTGCCAGCAGCTTTCGGGCCCTTACTAGCGACCAAGAGACCCAGTACTTC. Its protein product is CASSFRALTSDQETQYF.